The 19 T cell receptor beta chains reported below all come from one sample, sequenced in a study of blood T cell repertoires in COVID-19. Measured with immunoSEQ multiplex PCR; TCRdb has only the in-frame clones, and not every one. The profile shows some 140,000 clones, less than 80% of them singletons. Sequenced material: peripheral blood. These receptors came from a man in his sixties with acute or convalescent COVID-19.

V and J are TRBV3-1 (or the pseudogene TRBV3-2) and TRBJ2-3; 10 nucleotides match TRBD2. Germline CDR1 and CDR2: LGHDT and YNNKEL (reference sequence). V lost 3 bases, J lost 5 bases, and 5 bases stayed unmatched. This CDR3 is 15 amino acids long. CDR3 nucleotide sequence: TGTGCCAGCAGCCATGGAGCGGGAGGGAGAGATACGCAGTATTTT. It specifies CASSHGAGGRDTQYF.

The J gene is TRBJ2-3, the V gene TRBV3-1 (or the pseudogene TRBV3-2); 14 bases agree with TRBD2. Germline V gene lookup returns CDR1 LGHDT and CDR2 YNNKEL (reference sequence). The CDR3 is 16 amino acids. After removal of 3 bases from V and 3 bases from J, the junction contained 2 bases not matched to a gene. DNA of the CDR3: TGTGCCAGCAGCCAGGGGACTAGCGGGAGTACAGATACGCAGTATTTT. Amino acids: CASSQGTSGSTDTQYF.

This clone has a handful of counts. This rearrangement joins TRBV30 to TRBJ2-5; TRBD2 matches 9 bases. The trim removed 2 bases at V and 1 base at J, leaving 5 bases unmatched. The CDR3 sequence is 15 residues long. Germline V gene sequence: CDR1 GTSNPN, CDR2 SVGIG (reference sequence). The CDR3 sequence: CAWSLGLAIQETQYF. As DNA, the CDR3 is TGTGCCTGGAGTTTGGGACTAGCCATCCAAGAGACCCAGTACTTC.

This chain uses TRBV24-1 with TRBJ2-1; possibly TRBD2 for D (5 bases). V lost 3 bases and J 3 bases, leaving 14 bases between the germline ends. CDR3 size: 16 residues. Germline V gene sequence: CDR1 KGHDR, CDR2 SFDVKD. CDR3 sequence: CATSDLDGKGYNEQFF. The CDR3 coding sequence is TGTGCCACCAGTGATCTGGACGGGAAGGGCTACAATGAGCAGTTCTTC.

This chain uses TRBV9 with TRBJ2-5, with TRBD2 matching over 9 bases. This CDR3 has 16 amino acids. Germline V gene sequence: CDR1 SGDLS, CDR2 YYNGEE. Unmatched junction bases numbered 3, after V lost 0 bases and J lost 0 bases. The CDR3 spells CASSVGAGGDQETQYF. As DNA, the CDR3 is TGTGCCAGCAGCGTAGGTGCGGGAGGGGACCAAGAGACCCAGTACTTC.

This chain joins TRBV18 and TRBJ2-1; D ambiguous. The CDR3 sequence is 13 residues long. V shed 6 bases and J shed 6 bases, with 12 bases lying between them. Germline CDR1 KGHSH, CDR2 LQKENI. The CDR3 spells CASSPAVPNEQFF. The CDR3 coding sequence is TGTGCCAGCTCTCCCGCGGTCCCCAATGAGCAGTTCTTC.

This clone has a handful of counts. The chain is built from TRBV10-3 and TRBJ2-7; possible D gene TRBD1, 7 bases. The germline V gene has CDR1 ENHRY and CDR2 SYGVKD. The CDR3 extends over 16 amino acids. V dropped 3 bases and J dropped 9 bases, with 24 bases sitting between them. The CDR3 loop reads CAISDEGSGGKRWQYF. The CDR3 DNA reads as TGTGCCATCAGTGATGAAGGGTCAGGGGGGAAGAGATGGCAGTACTTC.

The J gene is TRBJ1-2, the V gene TRBV18, with a tentative D call TRBD1 (5 bases). This CDR3 has 21 residues. The germline V gene has CDR1 KGHSH and CDR2 LQKENI. Deletions cut 2 bases from V and 3 bases from J, with 31 bases between. The DNA of the CDR3 is TGTGCCAGCTCACCAAGGCGGACTACTACGGAAACCGCGCAGGGTGACTATGGCTACACCTTC. Translated, it gives CASSPRRTTTETAQGDYGYTF.

V gene TRBV10-3 combines with J gene TRBJ1-1, with D hard to call. V gave up 0 bases and J gave up 7 bases, with 12 bases separating them. The germline V gene encodes CDR1 ENHRY and CDR2 SYGVKD. CDR3 length: 14 amino acids. The CDR3 DNA reads as TGTGCCATCAGTGAGTCTGGGAGCGGTTTTGAAGCTTTCTTT. This encodes CAISESGSGFEAFF.

This clone has just a few counts. This chain connects TRBV7-9 to TRBJ1-5; D remains ambiguous. Germline CDR1 reads SEHNR; CDR2 reads FQNEAQ (reference sequence). This CDR3 region has 13 residues. V was trimmed by 3 bases and J by 7 bases, leaving 10 bases between them. The CDR3 bases are TGTGCCAGCAGCTTGGCCCCCGGGCAGCCCCAGCATTTT. As protein: CASSLAPGQPQHF.

The chain carries TRBV23-1 and TRBJ2-2; TRBD2 might be the D (6 bases). TRBV23-1 is treated as an ORF (open reading frame) with a function not yet certain. This CDR3 is 23 amino acids long. Trimming took 1 base from V and 5 from J, leaving 35 bases between them. CDR3 coding DNA: TGCGCCAGCAGTCAATTGGGGGATCGGGGGATCGAGACGACACAAGGAAGGACCGGGGAGCTGTTTTTT. Its translation is CASSQLGDRGIETTQGRTGELFF.

Points on this clone: Germline and junction disagree at one end, which may indicate a read error. The chain recombines TRBV7-3 with TRBJ2-1; D not certain. CDR3 length: 9 amino acids. Germline CDR1 is SGHTA and CDR2 is FQGTGA. The CDR3 is CHCYNEQFF. Here the CDR3 DNA reads TGCCACTGCTACAATGAGCAGTTCTTC.

The rearrangement links TRBV24-1 to TRBJ2-3; D may be TRBD1 (6 bases). This CDR3 has 16 residues. V lost 4 bases and J 0 bases, leaving 13 bases between the germline ends. Germline loops: CDR1 KGHDR, CDR2 SFDVKD. CDR3 residues: CATSDPGTLSTDTQYF. CDR3 bases: TGTGCCACCAGTGACCCCGGGACACTTAGCACAGATACGCAGTATTTT.

In this sample, this clone turned up once. The CDR3 region has the DNA TGTGCCAGCAGCTTAGAACAGAGCAGCAATCAGCCCCAGCATTTT. Amino acid sequence: CASSLEQSSNQPQHF. The V gene is TRBV7-2, the J gene TRBJ1-5; unclear D gene. Germline loops: CDR1 SGHTA, CDR2 FQGNSA. V was shortened by 1 base and J by 1 base, with 8 bases between the two germline ends. This CDR3 spans 15 amino acids. The whole variable domain, filled in from reference TRBV7-2 and TRBJ1-5, reads GAGVSQSPSNKVTEKGKDVELRCDPISGHTALYWYRQSLGQGLEFLIYFQGNSAPDKSGLPSDRFSAERTGGSVSTLTIQRTQQEDSAVYLCASSLEQSSNQPQHFGDGTRLSIL.

The rearrangement uses TRBV19 and TRBJ1-5; TRBD1 matches at 7 bases. The CDR3 runs to 15 residues. J gave up 5 bases and V 4 bases, and 8 bases lay outside the gene matches. The germline V gene has CDR1 LNHDA and CDR2 SQIVND (reference sequence). CDR3 loop: CASSTGTEMYQPQHF. As DNA, the CDR3 is TGTGCCAGTAGTACTGGGACAGAGATGTATCAGCCCCAGCATTTT.

V is TRBV11-2 and J is TRBJ2-3; no clear D gene. Germline V lookup: CDR1 SGHAT, CDR2 FQNNGV. The CDR3 is 14 amino acids. Trimming took off 1 base at V and 6 bases at J, with 11 bases between the two ends. CDR3 loop: CASSLGAFEDTQYF. The CDR3 DNA sequence: TGTGCCAGCAGCTTAGGGGCCTTTGAGGATACGCAGTATTTT.

The rearrangement uses TRBV7-2 and TRBJ1-1, with 7 bases identical to TRBD1. Germline CDR1 and CDR2: SGHTA and FQGNSA. V was clipped by 3 bases and J by 6 bases; unmatched bases: 4. This CDR3 comprises 13 residues. CDR3 bases: TGTGCCAGCAGCTTTAACAGGGGCGCTGAAGCTTTCTTT. It translates to CASSFNRGAEAFF.

This clone was observed a few times. V usage is TRBV19 and J usage is TRBJ2-5, with 10 positions matching TRBD2. Germline lookup yields CDR1 LNHDA and CDR2 SQIVND (reference sequence). The CDR3 totals 17 residues. V was clipped by 3 bases and J by 2 bases; unmatched bases: 9. The CDR3 sequence: CASSMSASGRRQETQYF. CDR3 sequence (DNA): TGTGCCAGTAGTATGTCGGCTAGCGGGAGAAGGCAAGAGACCCAGTACTTC.

This chain joins TRBV28 and TRBJ2-5; possibly TRBD2 for D (7 bases). Germline-derived CDR1 and CDR2 are MDHEN and SYDVKM. Trimming removed 3 bases from V and 0 bases from J, with 17 bases in between. The CDR3 runs 17 residues. For the CDR3, the DNA is TGTGCCAGCAGTTTCTTGGGGGCTAGCGGAGACCAAGAGACCCAGTACTTC. It translates to CASSFLGASGDQETQYF.